Following are 22 T cell receptor beta chains from one sample sequenced in a study of blood T cell repertoires in COVID-19. Here immunoSEQ multiplex PCR was the method, and the copy in TCRdb shows in-frame clones only, minus some. The data show a few hundred thousand clones, 88% seen once. Sequencing was done on a sample of PBMCs or T cells enriched from blood (not recorded which). Receptors were obtained from a man aged 25 to 40 who had recovered from COVID-19.

This clone came up once. The chain combines TRBV7-8 with TRBJ2-1; TRBD2 agrees at 14 bases. The J segment lost 8 bases and the V segment lost 4 bases, leaving 10 bases of the junction unmatched. Germline V gene data show CDR1 as SGHVS and CDR2 as FQNEAQ. CDR3 length: 17 residues. For the CDR3, the DNA is TGTGCCAGCAGCTCCCGACTAGCGGGGGGGAGTTTGGATGAGCAGTTCTTC. Protein product: CASSSRLAGGSLDEQFF.

The chain recombines TRBV5-1 with TRBJ2-1; 10 nucleotides match TRBD2. The CDR3 contains 17 residues. Losses at the gene ends were 2 bases for V and 5 bases for J; bases not matched to a gene: 10. The V gene's germline CDR1 is SGHRS and CDR2 YFSETQ. This CDR3 reads CASSFVLAGAINNEQFF. CDR3 DNA: TGCGCCAGCAGCTTCGTGCTAGCGGGGGCAATAAACAATGAGCAGTTCTTC.

Comment on this clone: The sample contains more than one DNA sequence encoding this CDR3. V usage is TRBV10-3 and J usage is TRBJ2-7; 8 bases agree with TRBD1. Germline V gives CDR1 ENHRY, CDR2 SYGVKD. CDR3 length: 14 residues. Germline trimming cut 3 bases from V and 2 bases from J; bases unmatched to any gene: 3. The CDR3 spells CAISDGTGPYEQYF. The CDR3 DNA reads TGTGCCATCAGTGATGGGACAGGCCCCTACGAGCAGTACTTC.

The rearrangement uses TRBV28 and TRBJ1-4; no clear D. V was pared by 5 bases and J by 8 bases, with 21 bases between. Germline V gene data show CDR1 as MDHEN and CDR2 as SYDVKM. The CDR3 totals 16 residues. The CDR3 region is CASSLTGPSSGEKLFF. The CDR3 bases are TGTGCCAGCAGTCTGACCGGACCCTCCTCGGGGGAAAAACTGTTTTTT.

This chain uses TRBV20-1 with TRBJ2-7, with 9 bases aligning to TRBD1. Germline V lookup: CDR1 DFQATT, CDR2 SNEGSKA (reference sequence). The CDR3 has 14 residues. Trimming took 3 bases from V and 3 from J; bases not matched to a gene: 6. The CDR3 DNA reads TGCAGTGCTAGTCTTCCGGGACAGGGCTACGAGCAGTACTTC. This codes for CSASLPGQGYEQYF.

In this sample, this clone turned up a few times. The chain joins TRBV28 to TRBJ2-5; the D gene is possibly TRBD2 (5 bases). Trimming pared 3 bases from V and 2 bases from J, leaving 7 bases between. The CDR3 totals 13 residues. Germline V gene lookup returns CDR1 MDHEN and CDR2 SYDVKM. The CDR3 DNA is TGTGCCAGCAGTTTCGGGGAGCAAGAGACCCAGTACTTC. This codes for CASSFGEQETQYF. Together with reference TRBV28 and TRBJ2-5, the CDR3 gives the full variable domain: DVKVTQSSRYLVKRTGEKVFLECVQDMDHENMFWYRQDPGLGLRLIYFSYDVKMKEKGDIPEGYSVSREKKERFSLILESASTNQTSMYLCASSFGEQETQYFGPGTRLLVL.

The table lists this clone with a count of one. The chain is built from TRBV9 and TRBJ1-1; D is unresolved. The CDR3 has 14 amino acids. V shed 0 bases and J shed 2 bases, with 8 bases lying between them. Germline V lookup: CDR1 SGDLS, CDR2 YYNGEE. Here the CDR3 DNA reads TGTGCCAGCAGCGTAGATGCAGTTAACACTGAAGCTTTCTTT. It specifies CASSVDAVNTEAFF.

The CDR3 region has the DNA TGCGCCAGCAGCCTAAGCTCATGGGAGGTTCGGGCCGGGGAGCTGTTTTTT. Translating gives CASSLSSWEVRAGELFF. This chain connects TRBV5-1 to TRBJ2-2; perhaps TRBD2 as D (6 bases). The CDR3 length is 17 residues. V shed 4 bases and J shed 6 bases, with 22 bases lying between them. Germline CDR1 and CDR2: SGHRS and YFSETQ.

The chain is built from TRBV18 and TRBJ1-2, with 7 nucleotides matching TRBD1. Trimming took 3 bases from V and 6 from J; bases not matched to a gene: 13. The CDR3 totals 16 residues. Germline CDR1 reads KGHSH; CDR2 reads LQKENI. This CDR3 reads CASSPRAGQETDGYTF. CDR3 coding DNA: TGTGCCAGCTCACCGCGAGCAGGACAGGAGACAGATGGCTACACCTTC. Looking up the rest from reference TRBV18 and TRBJ1-2 gives the full variable domain: NAGVMQNPRHLVRRRGQEARLRCSPMKGHSHVYWYRQLPEEGLKFMVYLQKENIIDESGMPKERFSAEFPKEGPSILRIQQVVRGDSAAYFCASSPRAGQETDGYTFGSGTRLTVV.

The V call is TRBV10-1, the J call TRBJ1-2; 8 nucleotides align to TRBD1. The CDR3 is 17 residues long. Germline V lookup: CDR1 WNHNN, CDR2 SYGVQD (reference sequence). J gave up 7 bases and V 3 bases, and 16 bases lay outside the gene matches. CDR3 in DNA: TGCGCCAGCAGTGATGGCCCCTTGGACAGGGCTGGTACTGGCTACACCTTC. Translation gives CASSDGPLDRAGTGYTF.

This chain connects TRBV11-2 to TRBJ1-1, with TRBD1 identical over 7 bases. Germline loops: CDR1 SGHAT, CDR2 FQNNGV. Unmatched junction bases numbered 7, after V lost 2 bases and J lost 4 bases. The CDR3 is 15 amino acids. The CDR3 sequence: CASSLRDRLGTEAFF. Here the CDR3 DNA reads TGTGCCAGCAGCTTAAGGGACAGACTCGGCACTGAAGCTTTCTTT. The full variable domain, in which reference TRBV11-2 and TRBJ1-1 provide the parts outside the CDR3, is EAGVAQSPRYKIIEKRQSVAFWCNPISGHATLYWYQQILGQGPKLLIQFQNNGVVDDSQLPKDRFSAERLKGVDSTLKIQPAKLEDSAVYLCASSLRDRLGTEAFFGQGTRLTVV.

The chain links TRBV6-5 to TRBJ1-1; D remains unclear. Trimming took off 3 bases at V and 0 bases at J, with 11 bases between the two ends. This CDR3 has 15 residues. Germline CDR1 is MNHEY and CDR2 is SVGAGI. The CDR3 is CASSYYREMNTEAFF. The CDR3 region has the DNA TGTGCCAGCAGTTATTATCGGGAGATGAACACTGAAGCTTTCTTT.

This clone was detected only once. The V and J genes are TRBV9 and TRBJ1-4; D gene unclear. With 8 bases removed from V and 8 bases from J, the gap between germline ends came to 7 bases. This CDR3 region has 10 residues. The germline CDR1 and CDR2 sequences are SGDLS and YYNGEE. The CDR3: CASRQEKLFF. In DNA, the CDR3 is TGTGCCAGTAGACAAGAAAAACTGTTTTTT.

The chain employs TRBV7-8 and TRBJ2-1; possibly TRBD1 for D (6 bases). The CDR3 totals 15 residues. V was pared by 2 bases and J by 4 bases, with 12 bases between. Germline V gene lookup returns CDR1 SGHVS and CDR2 FQNEAQ. DNA of the CDR3: TGTGCCAGCAGCTTACCGGGGACACTTTACAATGAGCAGTTCTTC. It translates to CASSLPGTLYNEQFF. The full variable domain, with the rest looked up from reference TRBV7-8 and TRBJ2-1, is GAGVSQSPRYKVAKRGQDVALRCDPISGHVSLFWYQQALGQGPEFLTYFQNEAQLDKSGLPSDRFFAERPEGSVSTLKIQRTQQEDSAVYLCASSLPGTLYNEQFFGPGTRLTVL.

CDR3 protein: CASSAGTGGSYEQYF. DNA of the CDR3: TGTGCCAGCAGCGCCGGGACAGGGGGATCCTACGAGCAGTACTTC. The J gene is TRBJ2-7, the V gene TRBV3-1 (or the pseudogene TRBV3-2); 11 nucleotides agree with TRBD1. There are 15 residues in the CDR3. V lost 5 bases to trimming and J lost 1 base; unmatched junction nucleotides: 4. Germline-derived CDR1 and CDR2 are LGHDT and YNNKEL (reference sequence).

The chain carries TRBV28 and TRBJ2-3, with 14 positions matching TRBD2. CDR3 length: 17 residues. With 7 bases clipped from V and 4 bases from J, the junction kept 10 bases outside the gene matches. From germline, CDR1 is MDHEN and CDR2 SYDVKM. CDR3 protein: CASNTRLAGGTADTQYF. CDR3 nucleotides: TGTGCCAGCAACACTCGACTAGCGGGGGGGACGGCAGATACGCAGTATTTT.

V gene TRBV5-1 combines with J gene TRBJ2-6, with a tentative D call TRBD2 (5 bases). The CDR3 spans 21 residues. Per the germline V gene, CDR1 is SGHRS and CDR2 is YFSETQ. V lost 0 bases to trimming and J lost 3 bases, with 25 bases between them. This chain's CDR3 is CASSLAREGGLFSGGANVLTF. CDR3 sequence (DNA): TGCGCCAGCAGCTTGGCCAGAGAAGGCGGACTTTTCTCTGGTGGGGCCAACGTCCTGACTTTC.

This clone was recorded a few times. V and J are TRBV6-5 and TRBJ2-7; 7 nucleotides line up with TRBD1. The germline gives CDR1 MNHEY, CDR2 SVGAGI. The V and J ends lost 6 bases and 0 bases, in that order; junction bases with no gene match: 5. CDR3 length equals 14 residues. The CDR3 region is CASRAGTDSYEQYF. The CDR3 nucleotides read TGTGCCAGCAGGGCCGGGACAGACTCCTACGAGCAGTACTTC.

V and J are TRBV4-1 and TRBJ1-4; TRBD1 matches at 7 bases. V gave up 4 bases and J gave up 5 bases; unmatched junction bases: 4. The CDR3 sequence is 14 residues long. CDR1 and CDR2 (germline): MGHRA, YSYEKL. CDR3 in amino acids: CASSLQGRNEKLFF. CDR3 DNA: TGCGCCAGCAGCCTACAGGGGAGGAATGAAAAACTGTTTTTT.

The chain uses TRBV15 and TRBJ2-3, with 8 bases aligning to TRBD2. The ends lost 5 bases at V and 1 base at J; junction bases unmatched: 2. CDR1 and CDR2 (germline): LNHNV, YYDKDF (reference sequence). The CDR3 length is 14 residues. The CDR3 protein is CATSRGGGTDTQYF. The CDR3 region has the DNA TGTGCCACCAGCCGGGGGGGCGGCACAGATACGCAGTATTTT.

The chain combines TRBV5-1 with TRBJ2-5; 8 bases map to TRBD1. V trimming: 0 bases; J trimming: 1 base; junction bases outside the gene matches: 5. This CDR3 region has 16 residues. Germline CDR1 SGHRS, CDR2 YFSETQ. CDR3 coding DNA: TGCGCCAGCAGCTTGGCCCTTACAGGGGGCCAAGAGACCCAGTACTTC. Translation gives CASSLALTGGQETQYF.

The CDR3 protein is CASSAGLTGELFF. The CDR3 bases are TGCGCCAGCAGCGCGGGGCTGACCGGGGAGCTGTTTTTT. The chain links TRBV5-1 to TRBJ2-2, with D possibly TRBD2 on 6 matching bases. The CDR3 spans 13 residues. Trimming removed 4 bases at V and 5 bases at J, with 9 bases between. The V gene's germline CDR1 is SGHRS and CDR2 YFSETQ. Full variable domain (missing parts from reference TRBV5-1 and TRBJ2-2): KAGVTQTPRYLIKTRGQQVTLSCSPISGHRSVSWYQQTPGQGLQFLFEYFSETQRNKGNFPGRFSGRQFSNSRSEMNVSTLELGDSALYLCASSAGLTGELFFGEGSRLTVL.